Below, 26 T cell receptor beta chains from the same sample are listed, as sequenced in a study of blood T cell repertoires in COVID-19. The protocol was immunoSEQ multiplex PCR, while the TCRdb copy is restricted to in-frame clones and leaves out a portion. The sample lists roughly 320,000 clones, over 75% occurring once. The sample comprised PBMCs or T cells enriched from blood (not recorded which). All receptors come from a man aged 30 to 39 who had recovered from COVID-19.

CDR3 nucleotide sequence: TGTGCCAGCAGCATGACAGTCACAAGCTCTGGAAACACCATATATTTT. As protein: CASSMTVTSSGNTIYF. The gene calls are TRBV7-6 and TRBJ1-3; D is possibly TRBD1 (5 bases). The CDR3 contains 16 residues. Germline CDR1 is SGHVS and CDR2 is FNYEAQ. V lost 5 bases and J lost 0, with 14 bases in between.

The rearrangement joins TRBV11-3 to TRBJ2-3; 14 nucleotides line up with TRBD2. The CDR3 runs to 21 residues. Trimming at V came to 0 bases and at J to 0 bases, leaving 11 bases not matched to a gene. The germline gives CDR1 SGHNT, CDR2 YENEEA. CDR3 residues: CASSLEFGTSGGTPSTDTQYF. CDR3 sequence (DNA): TGTGCCAGCAGCTTAGAGTTTGGGACTAGCGGGGGTACTCCTAGCACAGATACGCAGTATTTT.

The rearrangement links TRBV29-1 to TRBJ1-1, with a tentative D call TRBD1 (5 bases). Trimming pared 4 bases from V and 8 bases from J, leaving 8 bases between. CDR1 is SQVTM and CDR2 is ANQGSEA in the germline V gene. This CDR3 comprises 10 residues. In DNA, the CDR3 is TGCAGCGTTGCGGGGGTGGAAGCTTTCTTT. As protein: CSVAGVEAFF.

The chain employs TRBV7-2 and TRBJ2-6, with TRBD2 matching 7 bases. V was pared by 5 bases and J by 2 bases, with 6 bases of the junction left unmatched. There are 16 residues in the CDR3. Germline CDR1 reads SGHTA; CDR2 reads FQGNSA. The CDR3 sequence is CASSPAGGAGANVLTF. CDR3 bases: TGTGCCAGCAGCCCAGCTGGGGGGGCTGGGGCCAACGTCCTGACTTTC.

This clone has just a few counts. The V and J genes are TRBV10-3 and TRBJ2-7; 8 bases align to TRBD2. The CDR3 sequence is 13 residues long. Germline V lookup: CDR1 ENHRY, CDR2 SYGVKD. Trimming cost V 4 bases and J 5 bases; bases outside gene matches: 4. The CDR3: CAISVGTSDEQYF. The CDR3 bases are TGTGCCATCAGTGTAGGGACTAGTGACGAGCAGTACTTC.

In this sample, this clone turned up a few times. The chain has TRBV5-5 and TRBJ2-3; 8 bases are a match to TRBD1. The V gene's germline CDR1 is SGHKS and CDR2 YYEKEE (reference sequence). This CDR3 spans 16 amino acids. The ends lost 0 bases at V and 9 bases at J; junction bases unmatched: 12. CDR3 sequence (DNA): TGTGCCAGCAGCTTGGAGCGACAGGGGCCAAGGAGGACGCAGTATTTT. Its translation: CASSLERQGPRRTQYF.

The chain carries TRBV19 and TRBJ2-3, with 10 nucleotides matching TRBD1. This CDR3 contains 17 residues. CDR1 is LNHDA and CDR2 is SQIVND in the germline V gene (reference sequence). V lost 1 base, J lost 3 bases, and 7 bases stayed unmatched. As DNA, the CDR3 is TGTGCCAGTAGTATAGCAGCGACAGGGGGCTTTACAGATACGCAGTATTTT. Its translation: CASSIAATGGFTDTQYF.

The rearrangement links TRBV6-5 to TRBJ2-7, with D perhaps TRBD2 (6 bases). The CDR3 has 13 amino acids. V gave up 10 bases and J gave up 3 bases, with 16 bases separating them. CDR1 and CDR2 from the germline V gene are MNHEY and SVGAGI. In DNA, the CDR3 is TGTGCCACCGACCAGAGGGGAGGCTACGAGCAGTACTTC. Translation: CATDQRGGYEQYF.

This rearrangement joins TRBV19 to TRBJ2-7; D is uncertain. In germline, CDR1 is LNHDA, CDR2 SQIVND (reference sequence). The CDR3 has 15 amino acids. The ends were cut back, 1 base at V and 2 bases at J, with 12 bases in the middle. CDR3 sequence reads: CASSIGTAPPYEQYF. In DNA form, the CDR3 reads TGTGCCAGTAGTATAGGCACAGCCCCTCCCTACGAGCAGTACTTC. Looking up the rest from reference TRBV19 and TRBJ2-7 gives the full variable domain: DGGITQSPKYLFRKEGQNVTLSCEQNLNHDAMYWYRQDPGQGLRLIYYSQIVNDFQKGDIAEGYSVSREKKESFPLTVTSAQKNPTAFYLCASSIGTAPPYEQYFGPGTRLTVT.

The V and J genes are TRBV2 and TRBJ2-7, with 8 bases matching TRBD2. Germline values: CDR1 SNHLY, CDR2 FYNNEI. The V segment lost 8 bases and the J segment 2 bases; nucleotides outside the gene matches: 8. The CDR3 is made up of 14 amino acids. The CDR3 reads CASPRREGAYEQYF. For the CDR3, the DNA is TGTGCCAGCCCCCGTCGGGAGGGGGCCTACGAGCAGTACTTC.

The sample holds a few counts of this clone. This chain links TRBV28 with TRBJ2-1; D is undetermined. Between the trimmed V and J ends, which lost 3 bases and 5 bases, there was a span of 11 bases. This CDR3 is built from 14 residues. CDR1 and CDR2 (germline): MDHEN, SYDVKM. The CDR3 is CASSLTPPNNEQFF. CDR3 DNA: TGTGCCAGCAGTTTGACACCACCCAACAATGAGCAGTTCTTC.

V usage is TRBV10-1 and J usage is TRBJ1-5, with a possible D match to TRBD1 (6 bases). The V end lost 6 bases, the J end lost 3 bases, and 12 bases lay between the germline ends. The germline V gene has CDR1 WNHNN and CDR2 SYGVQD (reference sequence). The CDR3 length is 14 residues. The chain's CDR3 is CASRDRSYNQPQHF. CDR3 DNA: TGCGCCAGCAGAGACAGGAGTTACAATCAGCCCCAGCATTTT.

The CDR3 spells CASSPRTGGGDTQYF. In DNA, the CDR3 is TGTGCCAGCAGTCCAAGGACAGGGGGGGGAGATACGCAGTATTTT. This chain links TRBV27 with TRBJ2-3, with 10 bases fitting TRBD1. The CDR3 length is 15 residues. Germline V gene data show CDR1 as MNHEY and CDR2 as SMNVEV (reference sequence). Trimming removed 5 bases from V and 5 bases from J; junction bases left unmatched: 7.

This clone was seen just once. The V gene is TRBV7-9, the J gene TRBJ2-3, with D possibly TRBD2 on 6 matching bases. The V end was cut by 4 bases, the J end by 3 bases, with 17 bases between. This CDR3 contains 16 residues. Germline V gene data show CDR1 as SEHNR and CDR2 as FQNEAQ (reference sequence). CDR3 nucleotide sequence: TGTGCCAGCAGCTCTAAGACAGTGCGGGGTACAGATACGCAGTATTTT. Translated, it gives CASSSKTVRGTDTQYF.

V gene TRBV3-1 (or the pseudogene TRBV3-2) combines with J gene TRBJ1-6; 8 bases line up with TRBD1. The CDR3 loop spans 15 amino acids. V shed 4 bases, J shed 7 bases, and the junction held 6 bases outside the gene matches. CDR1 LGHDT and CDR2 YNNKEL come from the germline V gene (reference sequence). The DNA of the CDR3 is TGTGCCAGCAGCCCGCGACAGGGGTCAAATTCACCCCTCCACTTT. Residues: CASSPRQGSNSPLHF.

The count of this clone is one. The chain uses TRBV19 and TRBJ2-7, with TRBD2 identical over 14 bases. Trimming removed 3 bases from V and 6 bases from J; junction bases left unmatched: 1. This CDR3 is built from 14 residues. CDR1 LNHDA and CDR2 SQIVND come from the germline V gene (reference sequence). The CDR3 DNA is TGTGCCAGTAGTATCGGGACTAGCGGGAGCGAGCAGTACTTC. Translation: CASSIGTSGSEQYF.

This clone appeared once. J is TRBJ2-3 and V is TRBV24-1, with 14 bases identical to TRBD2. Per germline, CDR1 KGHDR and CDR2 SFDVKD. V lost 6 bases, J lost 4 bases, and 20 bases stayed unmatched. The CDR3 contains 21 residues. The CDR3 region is CATSPPTGRTGTSGRSDTQYF. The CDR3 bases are TGTGCCACCAGTCCCCCCACGGGGCGGACTGGGACTAGCGGGAGATCAGATACGCAGTATTTT.

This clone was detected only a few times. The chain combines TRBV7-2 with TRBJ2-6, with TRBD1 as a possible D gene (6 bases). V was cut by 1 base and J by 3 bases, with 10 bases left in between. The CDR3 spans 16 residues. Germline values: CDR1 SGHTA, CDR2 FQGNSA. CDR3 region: CASSLGAGVGANVLTF. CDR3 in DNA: TGTGCCAGCAGCTTAGGGGCAGGGGTTGGGGCCAACGTCCTGACTTTC.

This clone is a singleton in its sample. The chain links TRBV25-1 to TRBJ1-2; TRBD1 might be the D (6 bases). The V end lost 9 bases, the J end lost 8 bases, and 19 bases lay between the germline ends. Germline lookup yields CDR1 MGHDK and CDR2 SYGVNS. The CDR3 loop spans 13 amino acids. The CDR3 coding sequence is TGTGCCAGTTCGCCCGCGGGGGCGCAGGGCTACACCTTC. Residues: CASSPAGAQGYTF.

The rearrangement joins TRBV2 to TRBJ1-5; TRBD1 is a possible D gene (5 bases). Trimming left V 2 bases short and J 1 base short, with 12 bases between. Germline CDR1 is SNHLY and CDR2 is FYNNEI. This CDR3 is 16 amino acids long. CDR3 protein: CASSERGEGSNQPQHF. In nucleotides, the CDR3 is TGTGCCAGCAGTGAACGGGGGGAGGGGAGCAATCAGCCCCAGCATTTT.

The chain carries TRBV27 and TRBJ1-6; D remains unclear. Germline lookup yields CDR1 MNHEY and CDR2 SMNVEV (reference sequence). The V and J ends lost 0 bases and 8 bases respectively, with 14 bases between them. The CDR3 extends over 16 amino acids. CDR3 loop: CASSLSLYDLYSPLHF. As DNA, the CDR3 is TGTGCCAGCAGTTTATCTTTGTACGACTTATATTCACCCCTCCACTTT.

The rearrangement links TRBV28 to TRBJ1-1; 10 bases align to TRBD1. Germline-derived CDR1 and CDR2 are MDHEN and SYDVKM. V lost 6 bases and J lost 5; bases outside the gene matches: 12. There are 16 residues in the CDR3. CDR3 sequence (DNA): TGTGCCAGCAGCTGGGACAGGGGCTTAGGGAGGACTGAAGCTTTCTTT. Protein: CASSWDRGLGRTEAFF.

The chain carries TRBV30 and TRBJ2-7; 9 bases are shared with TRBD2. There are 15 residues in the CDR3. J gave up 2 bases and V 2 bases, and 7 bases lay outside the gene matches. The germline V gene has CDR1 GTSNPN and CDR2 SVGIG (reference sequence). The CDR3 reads CAWSREAGGTYEQYF. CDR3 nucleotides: TGTGCCTGGAGTAGAGAGGCGGGAGGGACCTACGAGCAGTACTTC.

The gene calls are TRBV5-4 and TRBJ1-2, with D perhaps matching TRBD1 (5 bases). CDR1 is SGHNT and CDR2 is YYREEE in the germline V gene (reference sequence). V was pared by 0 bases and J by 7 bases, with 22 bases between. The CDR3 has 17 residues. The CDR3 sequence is CASSLGGGEGGARGYTF. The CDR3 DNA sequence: TGTGCCAGCAGCTTGGGGGGCGGGGAAGGTGGTGCGCGTGGCTACACCTTC.

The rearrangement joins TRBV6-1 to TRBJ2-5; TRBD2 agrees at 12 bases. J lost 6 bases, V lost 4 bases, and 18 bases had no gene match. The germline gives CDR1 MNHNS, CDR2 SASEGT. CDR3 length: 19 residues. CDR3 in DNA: TGTGCCAGCAGTGGGAGACTCCTCGGACTAGCGGGATGGAAAAAGACCCAGTACTTC. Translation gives CASSGRLLGLAGWKKTQYF.

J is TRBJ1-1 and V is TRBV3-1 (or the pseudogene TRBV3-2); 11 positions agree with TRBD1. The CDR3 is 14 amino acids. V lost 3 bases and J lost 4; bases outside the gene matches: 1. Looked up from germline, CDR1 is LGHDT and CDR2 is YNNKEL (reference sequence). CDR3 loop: CASSHGTGGTEAFF. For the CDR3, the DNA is TGTGCCAGCAGCCACGGGACAGGGGGCACTGAAGCTTTCTTT.